Below, 9 T cell receptor beta chains from the same sample are listed, as sequenced in a study of T cell responses to AZD1222 COVID-19 vaccine. Assay used: immunoSEQ multiplex PCR; TCRdb lists only in-frame clones, some missing. The data show 150,000 or so clones, approximately 90% seen once. This specimen was peripheral blood, taken on day 0 of AZD1222 vaccination. The origin of the receptors is an adult in good health.

Only a few counts were recorded for this clone. V and J are TRBV10-3 and TRBJ1-5, with D possibly matching TRBD1 (5 bases). CDR3 length: 14 amino acids. Trimming removed 6 bases at V and 3 bases at J, with 12 bases between. Germline V gene sequence: CDR1 ENHRY, CDR2 SYGVKD. This chain's CDR3 is CAISPGRDNQPQHF. The DNA for the CDR3 is TGTGCCATCAGCCCGGGACGAGACAATCAGCCCCAGCATTTT.

V usage is TRBV7-2 and J usage is TRBJ2-5; TRBD1 aligns across 8 bases. In germline, CDR1 is SGHTA, CDR2 FQGNSA. This CDR3 comprises 16 residues. The V and J ends lost 5 bases and 1 base, in that order; junction bases with no gene match: 9. The CDR3: CASSQGLDRGQETQYF. The CDR3 DNA reads TGTGCCAGCAGCCAAGGCCTCGACAGGGGCCAAGAGACCCAGTACTTC.

The CDR3 spells CASSSQVGARGYTF. The CDR3 DNA is TGTGCCAGCAGTTCCCAGGTGGGGGCGCGGGGCTACACCTTC. This chain links TRBV2 with TRBJ1-2; a possible D gene is TRBD1 (6 bases). V dropped 5 bases and J dropped 8 bases, with 18 bases sitting between them. This CDR3 comprises 14 residues. Germline lookup yields CDR1 SNHLY and CDR2 FYNNEI.

This rearrangement joins TRBV9 to TRBJ2-5; TRBD1 matches 7 bases. Germline V gene sequence: CDR1 SGDLS, CDR2 YYNGEE. The trim removed 2 bases at V and 2 bases at J, leaving 3 bases unmatched. This CDR3 region has 14 residues. For the CDR3, the DNA is TGTGCCAGCAGCGTCTGGGACAGACAAGAGACCCAGTACTTC. Translated: CASSVWDRQETQYF.

The chain has TRBV7-2 and TRBJ2-5; the D gene could be TRBD1 or TRBD2 (5 bases each). The CDR3 loop spans 13 amino acids. From germline, CDR1 is SGHTA and CDR2 FQGNSA. V gave up 5 bases and J gave up 5 bases, with 12 bases separating them. CDR3 loop: CASSPGARETQYF. The CDR3 DNA is TGTGCCAGCAGCCCCGGGGCGCGGGAGACCCAGTACTTC.

This clone is a singleton in its sample. This rearrangement joins TRBV27 to TRBJ2-7, with 10 bases matching TRBD1. V lost 5 bases to trimming and J lost 1 base; unmatched junction nucleotides: 5. The CDR3 length is 15 residues. CDR1 is MNHEY, CDR2 SMNVEV, per germline (reference sequence). CDR3 amino acids: CASSQGQGLSYEQYF. In nucleotides, the CDR3 is TGTGCCAGCAGTCAGGGACAGGGGCTTTCCTACGAGCAGTACTTC.

This clone was found once. This chain links TRBV6-2 or TRBV6-3 with TRBJ1-2; 10 bases agree with TRBD1. The germline gives CDR1 MNHEY, CDR2 SVGEGT. V shed 6 bases, J shed 2 bases, and the junction held 9 bases outside the gene matches. The CDR3 consists of 16 residues. The CDR3: CASSLTGGAFNYGYTF. The DNA for the CDR3 is TGTGCCAGCAGCTTGACAGGGGGCGCGTTCAACTATGGCTACACCTTC.

V usage is TRBV6-5 and J usage is TRBJ1-2, with 9 bases that match TRBD1. The germline V gene encodes CDR1 MNHEY and CDR2 SVGAGI. With 0 bases clipped from V and 10 bases from J, the junction kept 6 bases outside the gene matches. The CDR3 runs 14 residues. DNA for the CDR3: TGTGCCAGCAGTTACTCGGAGGGACAGGGAGTCTACACCTTC. As protein: CASSYSEGQGVYTF.

This chain links TRBV5-6 with TRBJ2-3; D gene uncertain. Per germline, CDR1 SGHDT and CDR2 YYEEEE. This CDR3 spans 12 amino acids. V was trimmed by 2 bases and J by 5 bases, leaving 6 bases between them. CDR3: CASSFSGDTQYF. The DNA of the CDR3 is TGTGCCAGCAGCTTTTCAGGAGATACGCAGTATTTT.